A single sample is the source of the 30 T cell receptor beta chains below, sequenced in a study of sequential checkpoint blockade in melanoma. Sample treatment: randomized to nivolumab then ipilimumab (arm A) or the reverse (arm B). Method: immunoSEQ multiplex PCR; TCRdb's copy keeps in-frame clones and lacks some. The sample has around 19,000 clones, around two thirds seen once; the top ten hold more than 20%. The material was CD8+ T cells sorted from blood (inferred from file names), obtained from a patient given nivolumab and ipilimumab in sequence. The receptors were sampled from a human donor with melanoma.

The rearrangement uses TRBV6-1 and TRBJ1-2; D unclear. Germline CDR1 is MNHNS and CDR2 is SASEGT. V lost 8 bases, J lost 5 bases, and 9 bases lay in between. The CDR3 is 11 residues long. In nucleotides, the CDR3 is TGTGCCAGCTCCTATCGGTATGGCTACACCTTC. It specifies CASSYRYGYTF.

The CDR3 nucleotides are TGTGCCAGCACTCGACAGGGCTCCTACGAGCAGTACTTC. This encodes CASTRQGSYEQYF. The rearrangement links TRBV27 to TRBJ2-7; 7 positions agree with TRBD1. V shed 7 bases, J shed 0 bases, and the junction held 3 bases outside the gene matches. From germline, CDR1 is MNHEY and CDR2 SMNVEV (reference sequence). This CDR3 contains 13 residues.

In its sample, this clone was seen a few times. This chain joins TRBV9 and TRBJ2-1; D possibly corresponds to TRBD1 (7 bases). V was clipped by 4 bases and J by 7 bases, with 21 bases between them. The CDR3 consists of 16 residues. Per the germline V gene, CDR1 is SGDLS and CDR2 is YYNGEE. CDR3 amino acids: CASSSQGGGTRNEQFF. CDR3 nucleotides: TGTGCCAGCAGCTCGCAGGGGGGTGGGACACGGAATGAGCAGTTCTTC.

V gene TRBV7-6 combines with J gene TRBJ1-2; TRBD1 matches 9 bases. V shed 5 bases, J shed 6 bases, and the junction held 13 bases outside the gene matches. The CDR3 loop spans 16 amino acids. CDR1 is SGHVS and CDR2 is FNYEAQ in the germline V gene. In DNA form, the CDR3 reads TGTGCCAGCAGCCAGGGGCGTTCGGGACAGGGCCATGGCTACACCTTC. Encoded protein: CASSQGRSGQGHGYTF.

This clone was found once. The V and J genes are TRBV5-6 and TRBJ1-2; tentative D call: TRBD1 (5 bases). Per germline, CDR1 SGHDT and CDR2 YYEEEE. The CDR3 loop spans 15 amino acids. Trimming cost V 3 bases and J 5 bases, with 17 bases left between them. The CDR3 reads CASSSRVSGDYGYTF. CDR3 DNA: TGTGCCAGCAGCTCCCGGGTCTCGGGGGATTATGGCTACACCTTC.

V is TRBV6-5 and J is TRBJ2-7; 11 nucleotides line up with TRBD1. The CDR3 extends over 15 amino acids. In germline, CDR1 is MNHEY, CDR2 SVGAGI. The V and J ends lost 4 bases and 2 bases, in that order; junction bases with no gene match: 4. CDR3: CASSLGTGGPYEQYF. CDR3 coding DNA: TGTGCCAGCAGTTTGGGGACAGGGGGGCCCTACGAGCAGTACTTC.

V is TRBV4-3 and J is TRBJ1-2; TRBD1 matches 8 bases. CDR1 and CDR2 from the germline V gene are LGHNA and YSLEER. The length of the CDR3 is 17 residues. The ends lost 1 base at V and 1 base at J; junction bases unmatched: 8. CDR3 coding DNA: TGCGCCAGCAGCCAAGGGCTGGGACAGGAGCGTAACTATGGCTACACCTTC. Translation: CASSQGLGQERNYGYTF.

Written as DNA, the CDR3 is TGTGCCAGCCAGGGGGAGAATGGCTACACCTTC. Translating it yields CASQGENGYTF. The chain uses TRBV6-6 and TRBJ1-2, with TRBD1 matching over 7 bases. After removal of 8 bases from V and 6 bases from J, the junction contained 3 bases not matched to a gene. Germline CDR1 reads MNHNY; CDR2 reads SVGAGI (reference sequence). CDR3 length: 11 residues.

V and J are TRBV9 and TRBJ2-7, with 9 nucleotides matching TRBD1. V lost 4 bases and J lost 2; bases outside the gene matches: 4. The CDR3 covers 14 residues. The germline V gene encodes CDR1 SGDLS and CDR2 YYNGEE. CDR3 residues: CASSPGQGAYEQYF. The CDR3 nucleotides are TGTGCCAGCAGCCCGGGACAGGGAGCCTACGAGCAGTACTTC.

This clone was counted once. The rearrangement joins TRBV6-6 to TRBJ2-5, with D possibly being TRBD2 (6 bases). Trimming took 0 bases from V and 1 from J, leaving 9 bases between them. CDR3 length equals 15 residues. The germline CDR1 and CDR2 sequences are MNHNY and SVGAGI (reference sequence). The CDR3 is CASSYSMGGQETQYF. In DNA form, the CDR3 reads TGTGCCAGCAGTTACTCGATGGGGGGCCAAGAGACCCAGTACTTC.

The chain joins TRBV6-5 to TRBJ2-1; a possible D gene is TRBD2 (5 bases). The CDR3 spans 13 residues. The V gene's germline CDR1 is MNHEY and CDR2 SVGAGI. V was pared by 0 bases and J by 7 bases, with 7 bases between. The CDR3 reads CASSYSTGNEQFF. Here the CDR3 DNA reads TGTGCCAGCAGTTACTCGACGGGGAATGAGCAGTTCTTC.

This clone was picked up a small number of times. V is TRBV19 and J is TRBJ1-1; tentative D call: TRBD1 (6 bases). Germline CDR1 reads LNHDA; CDR2 reads SQIVND (reference sequence). This CDR3 has 14 residues. Trimming removed 5 bases at V and 2 bases at J, with 12 bases between. The CDR3: CASSHWTANTEAFF. Written as DNA, the CDR3 is TGTGCCAGTAGTCACTGGACAGCTAACACTGAAGCTTTCTTT.

This clone showed up just a few times. The chain is built from TRBV6-4 and TRBJ2-1; TRBD2 is a possible D gene (5 bases). V was shortened by 3 bases and J by 6 bases, with 15 bases between the two germline ends. Germline V gives CDR1 MRHNA, CDR2 SNTAGT. The CDR3 has 15 residues. The CDR3 sequence is CASSEDPSTPNEQFF. CDR3 DNA: TGTGCCAGCAGTGAAGATCCTAGCACCCCCAATGAGCAGTTCTTC.

This clone appeared a single time. The chain recombines TRBV5-6 with TRBJ2-2; a weak D match, TRBD1 (5 bases). Germline V gives CDR1 SGHDT, CDR2 YYEEEE. The CDR3 consists of 14 residues. Trimming shortened V by 4 bases and J by 3 bases, and 10 bases separated the two germline ends. CDR3 residues: CASSHDRHTGELFF. CDR3 sequence (DNA): TGTGCCAGCAGCCACGACAGACACACCGGGGAGCTGTTTTTT.

In its sample, this clone was seen a few times. The chain carries TRBV11-2 and TRBJ1-4, with D possibly being TRBD1 (5 bases). V shed 5 bases and J shed 3 bases, with 25 bases lying between them. The CDR3 runs to 19 residues. The V gene's germline CDR1 is SGHAT and CDR2 FQNNGV. In DNA form, the CDR3 reads TGTGCCAGCAGCCCCCCGAGCGGGAGGCAGGGCGACTCTAATGAAAAACTGTTTTTT. Translating gives CASSPPSGRQGDSNEKLFF.

The chain has TRBV2 and TRBJ1-5; D ambiguous. The germline V and J ends were trimmed by 2 bases and 7 bases, with 12 bases remaining between them. The germline V gene encodes CDR1 SNHLY and CDR2 FYNNEI. This CDR3 is 14 amino acids long. The CDR3 coding sequence is TGTGCCAGCAGTGAACAGGTGGCGGGACAGCCCCAGCATTTT. This gives the protein CASSEQVAGQPQHF.

This clone was detected only a few times. V usage is TRBV18 and J usage is TRBJ1-4; D possibly corresponds to TRBD1 (6 bases). The CDR3 is 17 residues long. The germline V gene has CDR1 KGHSH and CDR2 LQKENI. Trimming left V 3 bases short and J 2 bases short, with 16 bases between. The CDR3 loop reads CASSPSKTGVTNEKLFF. The CDR3 DNA sequence: TGTGCCAGCTCACCCTCAAAGACAGGAGTGACTAATGAAAAACTGTTTTTT.

This clone was counted only a few times. The CDR3 sequence is CASSIDGYEQYF. DNA of the CDR3: TGTGCCAGTAGTATAGACGGCTACGAGCAGTACTTC. The rearrangement links TRBV19 to TRBJ2-7; D ambiguous. Deletions cut 0 bases from V and 3 bases from J, with 3 bases between. The germline V gene encodes CDR1 LNHDA and CDR2 SQIVND (reference sequence). The CDR3 spans 12 residues.

This chain links TRBV2 with TRBJ2-1; D might be TRBD2 (6 bases). The CDR3 loop spans 17 amino acids. The germline V gene has CDR1 SNHLY and CDR2 FYNNEI. Trimming took off 3 bases at V and 8 bases at J, with 23 bases between the two ends. CDR3 sequence (DNA): TGTGCCAGCAGTGATTTAGCACTGCGGGGCGATGGGGATGAGCAGTTCTTC. This encodes CASSDLALRGDGDEQFF.

This clone is a singleton in its sample. The genes are TRBV2 and TRBJ2-7, with TRBD2 matching over 7 bases. CDR3 length equals 15 residues. Germline values: CDR1 SNHLY, CDR2 FYNNEI. The V segment lost 3 bases and the J segment 1 base; nucleotides outside the gene matches: 6. CDR3 loop: CASSDFPGGSYEQYF. DNA of the CDR3: TGTGCCAGCAGTGATTTCCCCGGGGGGTCCTACGAGCAGTACTTC.

The chain combines TRBV21-1 with TRBJ2-3; the table names TRBD1, a call not compared with the DNA. TRBV21-1 is a pseudogene. This CDR3 contains 15 residues. In DNA form, the CDR3 reads TGTGCCAGCCTCCGGGACAGCCTCAGCACAGATACGCAGTATTTT. Its protein is CASLRDSLSTDTQYF.

The V call is TRBV27, the J call TRBJ2-2; the D gene is possibly TRBD1 (6 bases). Germline V gives CDR1 MNHEY, CDR2 SMNVEV (reference sequence). V lost 5 bases and J lost 8, with 21 bases in between. The CDR3 contains 16 residues. The CDR3 coding sequence is TGTGCCAGCAGTACTTATATACAGGGAGCAAAGGGGGAGCTGTTTTTT. It translates to CASSTYIQGAKGELFF.

This chain connects TRBV7-3 to TRBJ2-2, with 7 bases matching TRBD1. Per the germline V gene, CDR1 is SGHTA and CDR2 is FQGTGA. V shed 5 bases and J 5 bases; nucleotides not matched to a gene: 2. The CDR3 has 13 residues. The CDR3 protein is CASSPTGTGELFF. In nucleotides, the CDR3 is TGTGCCAGCAGCCCGACAGGGACCGGGGAGCTGTTTTTT.

This clone was seen a handful of times. This sequence joins TRBV5-5 and TRBJ2-1; weak D call: TRBD2 (6 bases). CDR3 length: 16 amino acids. Germline assignment: CDR1 SGHKS and CDR2 YYEKEE (reference sequence). Trimming pared 4 bases from V and 4 bases from J, leaving 18 bases between. The CDR3 sequence is CASSELAARGYNEQFF. CDR3 DNA sequence: TGTGCCAGCAGCGAACTAGCAGCACGAGGATACAATGAGCAGTTCTTC.

This rearrangement joins TRBV20-1 to TRBJ1-4; D is perhaps TRBD1 (6 bases). This CDR3 is 11 amino acids long. V lost 6 bases, J lost 8 bases, and 10 bases lay in between. Germline V lookup: CDR1 DFQATT, CDR2 SNEGSKA (reference sequence). The CDR3 DNA reads TGCAGTGCACCCCAGGGGGAAAAACTGTTTTTT. Its protein is CSAPQGEKLFF.

The V call is TRBV9, the J call TRBJ1-2; D is uncertain. Germline V CDR1 and CDR2: SGDLS, YYNGEE. Trimming took off 0 bases at V and 1 base at J, with 13 bases between the two ends. The CDR3 spans 16 residues. The CDR3 DNA reads TGTGCCAGCAGCGTAGATTCGGTAGGAGTTAACTATGGCTACACCTTC. Its protein product is CASSVDSVGVNYGYTF.

CDR3 DNA sequence: TGTGCCAGCAGTCCCAGGACTAGAATCGTTAGCACAGATACGCAGTATTTT. It specifies CASSPRTRIVSTDTQYF. V and J are TRBV27 and TRBJ2-3; 7 bases line up with TRBD2. Germline V gene lookup returns CDR1 MNHEY and CDR2 SMNVEV (reference sequence). J was trimmed by 0 bases and V by 5 bases; bases with no gene match: 11. CDR3 length: 17 amino acids.

The chain joins TRBV9 to TRBJ2-7, with D perhaps TRBD1 (6 bases). The CDR3 loop spans 14 amino acids. Germline V gives CDR1 SGDLS, CDR2 YYNGEE. The ends were cut back, 0 bases at V and 2 bases at J, with 9 bases in the middle. In DNA, the CDR3 is TGTGCCAGCAGCGTAGACGGGACACCCTACGAGCAGTACTTC. Translating gives CASSVDGTPYEQYF.

This clone was detected only a few times. J is TRBJ2-5 and V is TRBV7-2; tentatively, D is TRBD2 (5 bases). Trimming left V 6 bases short and J 5 bases short, with 13 bases between. CDR1 is SGHTA, CDR2 FQGNSA, per germline. The CDR3 spans 13 residues. CDR3 DNA sequence: TGTGCCAGCAGACCGGGATCATGGGAGACCCAGTACTTC. Translated, it gives CASRPGSWETQYF.

The J gene is TRBJ1-2, the V gene TRBV29-1, with D perhaps TRBD1 (5 bases). The germline CDR1 and CDR2 sequences are SQVTM and ANQGSEA. Trimming shortened V by 3 bases and J by 8 bases, and 16 bases separated the two germline ends. The CDR3 has 13 residues. The CDR3 DNA reads TGCAGCGTTGACTTGGGGCCGGCTATAGGCTACACCTTC. Its protein product is CSVDLGPAIGYTF.